The clone carrying this TCR beta chain was recorded only once. Its specificity is unknown. The table came from immunoSEQ multiplex PCR; TCRdb's copy has only in-frame clones and leaves some out. The sample has tens of thousands of clones; about 80% are singletons. The data derive from a study of T cell clones after liver transplantation. The wider study: A pre-transplant mixed lymphocyte reaction with TCRbeta sequencing defined graft-donor-reactive clones followed in post-transplant blood. Without induction therapy, subjects received standard immunosuppression until 12-24 months post-transplant. Study-wide results and caveats: These preliminary findings come from unstandardized post-transplant sampling times.

The source material was CD4+ T cells from blood, sampled 12 months after liver transplant. The clonotype originates from a human patient who received a liver transplant. Some T cells may have come from the graft donor.

In DNA, the CDR3 is TGTGCCAGCTCATATACGGCTGGACGAAGCACAGATACGCAGTATTTT. The encoded protein is CASSYTAGRSTDTQYF. The rearrangement uses TRBV18 and TRBJ2-3; D unresolved. The CDR3 sequence is 16 residues long. V was cut by 5 bases and J by 0 bases, with 15 bases left in between. Germline CDR1 reads KGHSH; CDR2 reads LQKENI.